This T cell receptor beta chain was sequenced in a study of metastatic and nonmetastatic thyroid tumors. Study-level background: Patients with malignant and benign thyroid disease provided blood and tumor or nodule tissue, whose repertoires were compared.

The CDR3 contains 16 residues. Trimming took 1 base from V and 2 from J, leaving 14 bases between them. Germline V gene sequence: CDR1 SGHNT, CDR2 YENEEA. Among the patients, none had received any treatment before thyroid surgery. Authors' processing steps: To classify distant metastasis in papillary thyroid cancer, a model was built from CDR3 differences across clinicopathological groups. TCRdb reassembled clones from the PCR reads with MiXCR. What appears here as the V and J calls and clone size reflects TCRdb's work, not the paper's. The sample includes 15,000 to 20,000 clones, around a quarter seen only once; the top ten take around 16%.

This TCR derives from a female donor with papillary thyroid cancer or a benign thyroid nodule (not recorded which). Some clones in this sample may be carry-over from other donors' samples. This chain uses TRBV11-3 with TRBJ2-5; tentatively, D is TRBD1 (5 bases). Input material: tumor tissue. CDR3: CASSLVDKGTQETQYF. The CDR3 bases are TGTGCCAGCAGCTTAGTGGACAAGGGCACACAAGAGACCCAGTACTTC.